In this sample, the clone carrying this TCR beta chain turned up many times. The antigen is not known. TCRdb itself ran the reads through MiXCR, one entry per CDR3 protein. The data contain roughly 280,000 distinct CDR3 sequences, about 13% of them seen just once; the ten biggest clones take up around 9%. These data are taken from a study of T cell repertoires in cytomegalovirus infection. Across the whole study: TCR beta signatures that were public indicated CMV infection and matching HLA type.

Findings and caveats of the study: Predominance within the ex vivo response was attributable to HLA-C-restricted CMV-specific TCR beta clonotypes. Cumulative public TCR beta family frequency identified carriers of CMV plus the relevant HLA.

The CDR3 runs 11 residues. V was clipped by 5 bases and J by 7 bases, with 7 bases between them. CDR1 and CDR2 (germline): SGHRS, YFSETQ. V gene TRBV5-1 combines with J gene TRBJ2-1; D is possibly TRBD2 (5 bases). The TCR comes from a human donor in good health (CMV status not recorded). Some clones in this sample may be carry-over from other donors' samples. The sequencing sample was made of PBMCs. The CDR3 region is CASRGGNEQFF. The CDR3 region has the DNA TGCGCCAGCAGGGGCGGGAATGAGCAGTTCTTC.